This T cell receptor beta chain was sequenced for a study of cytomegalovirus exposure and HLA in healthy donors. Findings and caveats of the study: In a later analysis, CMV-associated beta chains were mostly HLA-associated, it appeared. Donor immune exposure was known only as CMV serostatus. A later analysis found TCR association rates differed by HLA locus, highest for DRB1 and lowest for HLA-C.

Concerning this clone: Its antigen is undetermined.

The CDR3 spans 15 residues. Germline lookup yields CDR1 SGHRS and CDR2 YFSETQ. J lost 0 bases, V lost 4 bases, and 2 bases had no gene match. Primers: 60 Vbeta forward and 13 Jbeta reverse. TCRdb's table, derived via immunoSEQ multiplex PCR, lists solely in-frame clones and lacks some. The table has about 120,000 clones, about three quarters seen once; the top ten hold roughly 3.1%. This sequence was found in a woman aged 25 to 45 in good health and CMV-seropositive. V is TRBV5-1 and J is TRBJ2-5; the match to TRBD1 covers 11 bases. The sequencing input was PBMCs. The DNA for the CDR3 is TGCGCCAGCAGCAGGGACAGGGGGGACCAAGAGACCCAGTACTTC. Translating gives CASSRDRGDQETQYF.